This T cell receptor (beta chain) was documented in a study of OX40 agonist ivuxolimab in advanced cancers. Autoimmune disease history or systemic immunosuppression disqualified patients. Blood was sampled at baseline, cycle 4 day 1, and cycle 7 day 1. Clones were sequenced by immunoSEQ multiplex PCR, and TCRdb holds only the in-frame ones, with some missing. This sample has some 100,000 clones, with around 93% found just once. The CDR3 covers 16 residues. The ends lost 3 bases at V and 0 bases at J; junction bases unmatched: 5. In germline, CDR1 is KGHSH, CDR2 LQKENI. Study outcomes and limitations: CD8+ T cells (on average) carried more expanded clones than CD4+ T cells. There was clonal expansion of CD4+ and CD8+ blood T cells by week 6 at 0.1 to 3.0 mg/kg.

About this clone itself: Its matching antigen is unknown.

This chain uses TRBV18 with TRBJ1-3, with 7 bases that match TRBD1. The sample in question was CD4+ or CD8+ T cells sorted from blood, obtained in a trial of the OX40 agonist ivuxolimab. This TCR was recovered from an adult with an advanced solid tumor such as melanoma, head and neck, liver or kidney cancer. Written as DNA, the CDR3 is TGTGCCAGCTCACCCCCGGGACAGCTCTCTGGAAACACCATATATTTT. Its protein product is CASSPPGQLSGNTIYF.